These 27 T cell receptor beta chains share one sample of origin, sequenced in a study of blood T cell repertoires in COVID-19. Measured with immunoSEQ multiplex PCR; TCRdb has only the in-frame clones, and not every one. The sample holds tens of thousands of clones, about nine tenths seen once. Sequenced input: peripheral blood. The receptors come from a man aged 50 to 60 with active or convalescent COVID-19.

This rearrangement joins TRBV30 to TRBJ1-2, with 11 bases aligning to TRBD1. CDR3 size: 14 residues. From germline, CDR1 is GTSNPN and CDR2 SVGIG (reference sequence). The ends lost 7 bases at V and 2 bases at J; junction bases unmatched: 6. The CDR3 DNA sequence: TGTGCCTTGGGACAGGGGGTCGTGAACTATGGCTACACCTTC. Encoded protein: CALGQGVVNYGYTF.

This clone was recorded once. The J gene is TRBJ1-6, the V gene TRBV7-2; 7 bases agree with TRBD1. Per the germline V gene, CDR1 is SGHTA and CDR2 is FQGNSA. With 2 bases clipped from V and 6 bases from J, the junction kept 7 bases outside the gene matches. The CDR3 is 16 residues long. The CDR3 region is CASSLKLPGGNSPLHF. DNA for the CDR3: TGTGCCAGCAGCTTAAAACTCCCAGGGGGTAATTCACCCCTCCACTTT.

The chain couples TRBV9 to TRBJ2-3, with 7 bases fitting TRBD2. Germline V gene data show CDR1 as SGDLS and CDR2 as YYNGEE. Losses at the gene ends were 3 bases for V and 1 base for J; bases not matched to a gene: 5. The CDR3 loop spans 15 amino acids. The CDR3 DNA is TGTGCCAGCAGCGAAACGGCGGGGGGCACAGATACGCAGTATTTT. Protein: CASSETAGGTDTQYF.

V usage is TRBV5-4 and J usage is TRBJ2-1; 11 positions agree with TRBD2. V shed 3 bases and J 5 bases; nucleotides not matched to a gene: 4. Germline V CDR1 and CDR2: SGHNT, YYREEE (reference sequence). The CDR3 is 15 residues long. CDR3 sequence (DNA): TGTGCCAGCAGCTCTAGCGGGAGGTTAAACAATGAGCAGTTCTTC. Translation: CASSSSGRLNNEQFF.

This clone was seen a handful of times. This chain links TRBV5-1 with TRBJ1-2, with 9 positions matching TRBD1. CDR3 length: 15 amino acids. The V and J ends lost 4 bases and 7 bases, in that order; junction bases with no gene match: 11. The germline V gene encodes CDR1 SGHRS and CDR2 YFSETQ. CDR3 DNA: TGCGCCAGCAGCCTGGACAGGGGTTACGATGGTGGCTACACCTTC. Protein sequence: CASSLDRGYDGGYTF.

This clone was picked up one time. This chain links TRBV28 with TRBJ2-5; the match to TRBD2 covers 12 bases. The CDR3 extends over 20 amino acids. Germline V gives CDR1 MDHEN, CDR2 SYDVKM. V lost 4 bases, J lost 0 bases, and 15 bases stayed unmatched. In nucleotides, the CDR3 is TGTGCCAGCAGTTCAGCCGGACTAGCGGGAAATACTTTGTACCAAGAGACCCAGTACTTC. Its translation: CASSSAGLAGNTLYQETQYF.

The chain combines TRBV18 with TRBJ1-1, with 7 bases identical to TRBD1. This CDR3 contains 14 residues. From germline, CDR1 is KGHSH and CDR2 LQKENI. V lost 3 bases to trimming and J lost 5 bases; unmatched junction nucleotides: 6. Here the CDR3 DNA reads TGTGCCAGCTCACCGACAGGGAAGGGGACTGAAGCTTTCTTT. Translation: CASSPTGKGTEAFF.

CDR3 residues: CASSLTGLAGGNTDTQYF. CDR3 DNA: TGTGCCAGCAGCTTAACGGGACTAGCGGGGGGAAACACAGATACGCAGTATTTT. The J gene is TRBJ2-3, the V gene TRBV7-8; the match to TRBD2 covers 15 bases. Germline V gives CDR1 SGHVS, CDR2 FQNEAQ. Trimming removed 2 bases from V and 2 bases from J; junction bases left unmatched: 5. The CDR3 is 18 amino acids. Using reference TRBV7-8 and TRBJ2-3 for the parts outside the CDR3, the full variable domain is GAGVSQSPRYKVAKRGQDVALRCDPISGHVSLFWYQQALGQGPEFLTYFQNEAQLDKSGLPSDRFFAERPEGSVSTLKIQRTQQEDSAVYLCASSLTGLAGGNTDTQYFGPGTRLTVL.

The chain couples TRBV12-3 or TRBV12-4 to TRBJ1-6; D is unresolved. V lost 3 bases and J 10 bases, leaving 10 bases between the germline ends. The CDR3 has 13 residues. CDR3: CASSLQVESPLHF. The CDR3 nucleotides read TGTGCCAGCAGTTTGCAGGTTGAATCACCCCTCCACTTT.

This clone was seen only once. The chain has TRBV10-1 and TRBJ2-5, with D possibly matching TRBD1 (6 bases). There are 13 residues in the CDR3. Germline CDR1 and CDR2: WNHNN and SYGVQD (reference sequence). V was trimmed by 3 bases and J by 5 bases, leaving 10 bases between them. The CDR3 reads CASSDQGRETQYF. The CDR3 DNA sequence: TGCGCCAGCAGTGATCAGGGGCGGGAGACCCAGTACTTC.

The CDR3 loop reads CASSLGQGYNEQFF. The CDR3, as DNA: TGTGCCAGCAGCTTAGGTCAGGGGTACAATGAGCAGTTCTTC. The rearrangement links TRBV11-2 to TRBJ2-1, with D possibly being TRBD1 (6 bases). The V end lost 1 base, the J end lost 4 bases, and 8 bases lay between the germline ends. Germline loops: CDR1 SGHAT, CDR2 FQNNGV. The CDR3 has 14 residues.

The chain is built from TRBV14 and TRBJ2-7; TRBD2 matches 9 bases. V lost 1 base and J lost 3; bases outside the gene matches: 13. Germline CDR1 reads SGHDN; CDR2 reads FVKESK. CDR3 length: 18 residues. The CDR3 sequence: CASSQGPTGTSLFYEQYF. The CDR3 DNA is TGTGCCAGCAGCCAAGGACCGACCGGGACTAGCCTCTTCTACGAGCAGTACTTC.

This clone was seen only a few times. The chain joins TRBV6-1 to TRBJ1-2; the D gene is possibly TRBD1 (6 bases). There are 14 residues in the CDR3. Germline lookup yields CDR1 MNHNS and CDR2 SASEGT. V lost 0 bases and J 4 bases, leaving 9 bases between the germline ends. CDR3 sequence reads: CASSEAGHVYGYTF. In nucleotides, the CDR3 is TGTGCCAGCAGTGAAGCGGGACATGTCTATGGCTACACCTTC.

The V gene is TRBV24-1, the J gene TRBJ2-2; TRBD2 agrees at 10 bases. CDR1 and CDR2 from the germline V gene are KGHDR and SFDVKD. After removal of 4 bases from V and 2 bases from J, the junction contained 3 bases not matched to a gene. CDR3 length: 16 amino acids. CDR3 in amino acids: CATSDVAGGNTGELFF. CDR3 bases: TGTGCCACCAGTGACGTAGCGGGGGGAAACACCGGGGAGCTGTTTTTT.

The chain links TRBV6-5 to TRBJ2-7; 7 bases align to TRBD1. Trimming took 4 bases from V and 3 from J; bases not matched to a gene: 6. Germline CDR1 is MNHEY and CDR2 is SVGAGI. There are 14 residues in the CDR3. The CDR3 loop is CASSSLDRDYEQYF. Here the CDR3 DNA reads TGTGCCAGCAGTTCACTCGACAGGGACTACGAGCAGTACTTC.

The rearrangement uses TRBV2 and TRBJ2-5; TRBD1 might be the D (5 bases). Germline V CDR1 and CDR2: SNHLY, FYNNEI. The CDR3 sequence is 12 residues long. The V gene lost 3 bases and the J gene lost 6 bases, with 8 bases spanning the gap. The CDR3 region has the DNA TGTGCCAGCAGTGATCACAGGCAGACCCAGTACTTC. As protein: CASSDHRQTQYF.

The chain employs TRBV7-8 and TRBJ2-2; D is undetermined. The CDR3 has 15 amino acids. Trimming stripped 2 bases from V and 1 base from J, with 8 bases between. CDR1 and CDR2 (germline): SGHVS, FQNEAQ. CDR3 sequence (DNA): TGTGCCAGCAGCTTATTGTCGCGGAACACCGGGGAGCTGTTTTTT. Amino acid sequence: CASSLLSRNTGELFF.

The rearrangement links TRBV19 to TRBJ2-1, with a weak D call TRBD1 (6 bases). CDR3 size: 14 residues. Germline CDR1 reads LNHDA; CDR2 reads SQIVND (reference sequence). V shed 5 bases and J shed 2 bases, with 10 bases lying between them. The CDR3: CASSRQGTYNEQFF. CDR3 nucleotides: TGTGCCAGTAGTCGCCAGGGGACCTACAATGAGCAGTTCTTC.

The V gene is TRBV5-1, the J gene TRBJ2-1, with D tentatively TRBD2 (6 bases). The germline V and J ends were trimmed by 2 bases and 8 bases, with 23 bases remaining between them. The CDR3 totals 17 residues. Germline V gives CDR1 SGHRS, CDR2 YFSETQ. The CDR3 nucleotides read TGCGCCAGCAGCTTTAGAATCTCCGGCGGGACGGTCGATGAGCAGTTCTTC. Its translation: CASSFRISGGTVDEQFF.

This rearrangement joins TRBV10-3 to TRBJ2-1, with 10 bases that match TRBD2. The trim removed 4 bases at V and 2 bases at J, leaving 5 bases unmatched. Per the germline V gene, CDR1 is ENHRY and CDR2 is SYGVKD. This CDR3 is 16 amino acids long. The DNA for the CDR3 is TGTGCCATCAGTGTCCCTAGCGGGAGCCCCTACAATGAGCAGTTCTTC. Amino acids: CAISVPSGSPYNEQFF.

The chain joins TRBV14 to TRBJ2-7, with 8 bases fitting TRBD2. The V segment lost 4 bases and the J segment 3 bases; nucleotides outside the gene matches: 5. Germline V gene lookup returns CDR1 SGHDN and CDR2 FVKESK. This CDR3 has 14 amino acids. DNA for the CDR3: TGTGCCAGCAGCCGGGCGGGGGGAAACTACGAGCAGTACTTC. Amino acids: CASSRAGGNYEQYF.

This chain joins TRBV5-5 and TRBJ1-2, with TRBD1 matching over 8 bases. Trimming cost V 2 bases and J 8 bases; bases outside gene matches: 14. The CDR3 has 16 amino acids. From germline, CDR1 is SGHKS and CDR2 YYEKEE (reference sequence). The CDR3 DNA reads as TGTGCCAGCAGCTTACCAACCGGGACAGGTGTTAGAGGCTACACCTTC. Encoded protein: CASSLPTGTGVRGYTF.

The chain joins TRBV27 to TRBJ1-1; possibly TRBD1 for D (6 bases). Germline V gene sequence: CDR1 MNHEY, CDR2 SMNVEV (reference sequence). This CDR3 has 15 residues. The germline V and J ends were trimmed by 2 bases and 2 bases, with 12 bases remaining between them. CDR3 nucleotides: TGTGCCAGCAGTTTACAGGGGACCCTCAACACTGAAGCTTTCTTT. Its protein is CASSLQGTLNTEAFF.

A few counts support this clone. This CDR3 reads CASNRVTGGVSGQPQHF. The DNA for the CDR3 is TGTGCCAGCAATAGGGTGACAGGGGGGGTTTCTGGTCAGCCCCAGCATTTT. This chain links TRBV28 with TRBJ1-5; 9 bases are a match to TRBD1. This CDR3 comprises 17 residues. Trimming took 7 bases from V and 6 from J; bases not matched to a gene: 16. Germline V gives CDR1 MDHEN, CDR2 SYDVKM.

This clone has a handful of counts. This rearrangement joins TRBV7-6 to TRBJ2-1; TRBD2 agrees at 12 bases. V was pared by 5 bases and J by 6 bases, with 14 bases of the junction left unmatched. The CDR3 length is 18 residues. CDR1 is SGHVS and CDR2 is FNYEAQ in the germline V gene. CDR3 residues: CASSPSASGGARANEQFF. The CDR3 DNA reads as TGTGCCAGCAGCCCCTCGGCTAGCGGGGGGGCCCGGGCCAATGAGCAGTTCTTC. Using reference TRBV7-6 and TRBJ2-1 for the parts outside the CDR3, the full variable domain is GAGVSQSPRYKVTKRGQDVALRCDPISGHVSLYWYRQALGQGPEFLTYFNYEAQQDKSGLPNDRFSAERPEGSISTLTIQRTEQRDSAMYRCASSPSASGGARANEQFFGPGTRLTVL.

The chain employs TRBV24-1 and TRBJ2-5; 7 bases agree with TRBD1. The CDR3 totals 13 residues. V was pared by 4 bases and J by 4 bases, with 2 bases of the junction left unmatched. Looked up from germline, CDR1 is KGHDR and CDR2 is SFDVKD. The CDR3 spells CATSEAGGETQYF. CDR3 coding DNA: TGTGCCACCAGTGAGGCAGGGGGAGAGACCCAGTACTTC.

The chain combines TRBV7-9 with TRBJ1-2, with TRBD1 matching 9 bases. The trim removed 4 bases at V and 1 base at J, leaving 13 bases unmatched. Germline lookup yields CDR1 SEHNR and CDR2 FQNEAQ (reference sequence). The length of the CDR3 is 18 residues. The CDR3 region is CASSSRGTGPASNYGYTF. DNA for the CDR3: TGTGCCAGCAGCTCGCGAGGGACAGGGCCAGCTAGTAACTATGGCTACACCTTC.